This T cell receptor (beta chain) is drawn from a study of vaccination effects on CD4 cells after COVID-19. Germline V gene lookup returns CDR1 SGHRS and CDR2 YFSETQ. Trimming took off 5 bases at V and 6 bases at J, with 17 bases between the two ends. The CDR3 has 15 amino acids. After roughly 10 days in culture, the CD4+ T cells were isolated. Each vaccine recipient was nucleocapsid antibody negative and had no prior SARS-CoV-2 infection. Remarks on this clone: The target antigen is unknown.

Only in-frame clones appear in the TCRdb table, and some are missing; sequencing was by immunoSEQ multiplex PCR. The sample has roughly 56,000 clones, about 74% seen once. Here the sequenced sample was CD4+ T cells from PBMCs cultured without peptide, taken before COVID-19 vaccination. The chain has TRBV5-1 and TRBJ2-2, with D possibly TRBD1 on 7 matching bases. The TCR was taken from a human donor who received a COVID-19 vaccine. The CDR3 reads CASRIYTGEAGELFF. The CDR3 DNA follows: TGCGCCAGCAGAATCTATACAGGGGAGGCCGGGGAGCTGTTTTTT.